The clone carrying this T cell receptor (beta chain) was detected ten times or more. Antigen unknown. Deletions cut 3 bases from V and 6 bases from J, with 12 bases between. CDR3 length: 13 residues. CDR1 is SQVTM, CDR2 ANQGSEA, per germline. Scientists made TCR beta libraries using quantitative 5'-RACE with molecular barcodes. MiXCR, applied by TCRdb to the 5' RACE reads, yields one record per CDR3 protein. The data show around 300,000 distinct CDR3 sequences, with around 20% seen just once and 3.5% held by the top ten. The sample is drawn from a study of CD8 T cells in ankylosing spondylitis. Study-level results: Disease-linked clones bore a CD8+ phenotype, appearing relatively rarely in peripheral blood. Made up of about eight highly homologous variants, a TCR beta motif appeared characteristic of ankylosing spondylitis blood. Disease-linked clones reportedly concentrated significantly in matched ankylosing spondylitis synovial fluid.

Specimen: blood, either unsorted or a sorted T cell fraction (not recorded which). This clonotype originated in a female donor with ankylosing spondylitis or in good health (not recorded which). The chain links TRBV29-1 to TRBJ2-1; D is unclear. The CDR3 spells CSVDRPFGNEQFF. The CDR3 region has the DNA TGCAGCGTTGATAGGCCCTTTGGCAATGAGCAGTTCTTC.